Listed below are T cell receptor beta chains from one sample, sequenced in a study of CD8 T cells in ankylosing spondylitis. Each CDR3 protein gets one entry after TCRdb re-called the 5' RACE reads with MiXCR. The sample has around 540,000 distinct CDR3 sequences; about 12% are singletons. The sample was blood, either unsorted or a sorted T cell fraction (not recorded which). Receptors were obtained from a male donor with ankylosing spondylitis. CDR3s leave out the opening cysteine and the closing phenylalanine or tryptophan.

>TRBV27
ASSSASGANVLT
>TRBV6-1
ASSPVRANTGELF
>TRBV2
ASSMGHFNNSPLH
>TRBV7-2
ASSLPGQGSTDTQY
>TRBV11-2
ASSLSGRLNIQY
>TRBV7-2
ASSLQGMTEAF
>TRBV3-1
ASHAGNTYNREQF
>TRBV20-1
SASRSGNPGELF
>TRBV7-2
ASSLRTNQETQY
>TRBV29-1
SAGTANTEAF
>TRBV20-1
SARDERDDTGELF
>TRBV12-3/TRBV12-4
ASTLGGTGRNSQPQH
>TRBV5-1
ASSLGPSRYQETQY
>TRBV24-1
AVGLAGGSGELF
>TRBV11-3
ASSLDGENTGELF
>TRBV20-1
SAPMGVGDTQY
>TRBV12-3/TRBV12-4
ASIRTEAGNTEAF
>TRBV20-1
SAVPGLPLKETQY
>TRBV7-9
ASSATSAEQY
>TRBV27
ASTLYSGANVLT
>TRBV30
AWSVGPAPQY
>TRBV25-1
ASSDGAWRTYEQY
>TRBV24-1
ATSEGGQYQPQH
>TRBV5-5
ASSFHKNQPQH
>TRBV6-1
ASSPGGGYNSPLH
>TRBV10-3
AIKGTGGGNTEAF
>TRBV29-1
SVEKGRGGYNEQF
>TRBV27
ASSSSLNSGELF
>TRBV2
ASTVEGDGYNEQF
>TRBV15
ATRGGRNTEAF
>TRBV20-1
SARGADWDTQY
>TRBV20-1
SARVENGRVYNEQF